The 9 T cell receptor beta chains given below trace back to one sample, sequenced in a study of blood T cell repertoires in COVID-19. Clones were read by immunoSEQ multiplex PCR, and TCRdb kept only the in-frame ones, dropping some. The sample lists 85,000 to 130,000 clones, roughly 92% seen once, with more than 5% in the top ten. Sequencing was done on a sample of peripheral blood. Receptor source: a man between 65 and 80 years old with acute or convalescent COVID-19.

This chain links TRBV5-1 with TRBJ1-4, with 7 bases lining up with TRBD1. V shed 0 bases and J 16 bases; nucleotides not matched to a gene: 9. Germline lookup yields CDR1 SGHRS and CDR2 YFSETQ. The CDR3 is made up of 13 amino acids. The CDR3 reads CASSLVFEDRRFF. CDR3 nucleotides: TGCGCCAGCAGCTTGGTATTTGAGGACAGGAGGTTTTTT.

The genes are TRBV19 and TRBJ1-2; a possible D gene is TRBD1 (6 bases). Trimming cost V 6 bases and J 2 bases, with 13 bases left between them. Germline V gives CDR1 LNHDA, CDR2 SQIVND (reference sequence). The CDR3 is 14 residues long. CDR3 residues: CASSKDSLNYGYTF. CDR3 DNA sequence: TGTGCCAGTAGCAAGGACAGTCTGAACTATGGCTACACCTTC. Complete variable domain (other parts from reference TRBV19 and TRBJ1-2): DGGITQSPKYLFRKEGQNVTLSCEQNLNHDAMYWYRQDPGQGLRLIYYSQIVNDFQKGDIAEGYSVSREKKESFPLTVTSAQKNPTAFYLCASSKDSLNYGYTFGSGTRLTVV.

J is TRBJ1-1 and V is TRBV28; perhaps TRBD1 as D (6 bases). Germline V gene lookup returns CDR1 MDHEN and CDR2 SYDVKM. Trimming took off 6 bases at V and 0 bases at J, with 14 bases between the two ends. The CDR3 runs to 15 residues. The CDR3 region has the DNA TGTGCCAGCAGAGCCATTCAGGGGCTGAACACTGAAGCTTTCTTT. Amino acid sequence: CASRAIQGLNTEAFF.

V gene TRBV7-9 combines with J gene TRBJ1-3; 7 positions agree with TRBD1. In germline, CDR1 is SEHNR, CDR2 FQNEAQ (reference sequence). The V gene end was trimmed by 4 bases and the J gene end by 0 bases; junction bases not matched to a gene: 9. This CDR3 contains 17 residues. This CDR3 reads CASSSGTASFSGNTIYF. As DNA, the CDR3 is TGTGCCAGCAGCTCCGGGACAGCGTCTTTCTCTGGAAACACCATATATTTT.

This clone was counted between two and nine times. This chain uses TRBV27 with TRBJ1-2, with TRBD1 identical over 7 bases. J lost 4 bases, V lost 6 bases, and 23 bases had no gene match. Per germline, CDR1 MNHEY and CDR2 SMNVEV (reference sequence). The CDR3 has 19 amino acids. The CDR3 here is CASSFQYSTGQEVGYGYTF. In nucleotides, the CDR3 is TGTGCCAGCAGCTTCCAATATAGTACTGGACAGGAGGTGGGCTATGGCTACACCTTC.

This clone appeared once. This chain uses TRBV19 with TRBJ2-2, with 7 positions matching TRBD2. V shed 2 bases and J 4 bases; nucleotides not matched to a gene: 1. The CDR3 spans 14 residues. Looked up from germline, CDR1 is LNHDA and CDR2 is SQIVND (reference sequence). CDR3 sequence: CASSIWTSTGELFF. The CDR3 nucleotides read TGTGCCAGTAGTATATGGACTAGCACCGGGGAGCTGTTTTTT.

The V call is TRBV6-2 or TRBV6-3, the J call TRBJ2-7, with 9 bases lining up with TRBD1. The CDR3 sequence is 17 residues long. With 2 bases clipped from V and 4 bases from J, the junction kept 12 bases outside the gene matches. Germline V lookup: CDR1 MNHEY, CDR2 SVGEGT. The CDR3 reads CASSYPTAGTGFYEQYF. In DNA, the CDR3 is TGTGCCAGCAGTTACCCCACAGCCGGGACAGGGTTTTACGAGCAGTACTTC.

V is TRBV2 and J is TRBJ2-4, with 7 bases identical to TRBD1. This CDR3 has 14 residues. V trimming: 8 bases; J trimming: 3 bases; junction bases outside the gene matches: 7. Germline V gene lookup returns CDR1 SNHLY and CDR2 FYNNEI. The CDR3 here is CASGTQGVKNIQYF. DNA of the CDR3: TGTGCCAGCGGAACCCAGGGGGTCAAAAACATTCAGTACTTC.

The rearrangement joins TRBV5-6 to TRBJ2-4, with TRBD2 as a possible D gene (6 bases). The germline V gene has CDR1 SGHDT and CDR2 YYEEEE. V was clipped by 4 bases and J by 15 bases, with 17 bases between them. The CDR3 sequence is 12 residues long. CDR3 region: CASSLGPGEAYF. The DNA for the CDR3 is TGTGCCAGCAGCCTCGGTCCGGGAGAGGCGTACTTC.